One sample yielded the 5 T cell receptor beta chains listed below, sequenced in a study of cytomegalovirus exposure and HLA in healthy donors. Use of 60 Vbeta and 13 Jbeta primers characterized the PCR. Measured with immunoSEQ multiplex PCR; TCRdb has only the in-frame clones, and not every one. This repertoire includes 55,000 to 75,000 clones. Material for sequencing was PBMCs. These receptors all come from a male donor in good health and CMV-seronegative.

The V and J genes are TRBV6-4 and TRBJ1-1; 7 bases align to TRBD1. The CDR3 covers 16 residues. J lost 1 base, V lost 3 bases, and 8 bases had no gene match. The germline gives CDR1 MRHNA, CDR2 SNTAGT. CDR3 amino acids: CASSEPGQRKNTEAFF. The CDR3 coding sequence is TGTGCCAGCAGTGAACCGGGACAGCGGAAGAACACTGAAGCTTTCTTT.

The DNA for the CDR3 is TGTGCCAGCAGCGCTGGACTAGCGGGATCCTACGAGCAGTACTTC. Its translation is CASSAGLAGSYEQYF. The rearrangement joins TRBV5-4 to TRBJ2-7, with 12 bases identical to TRBD2. Germline V lookup: CDR1 SGHNT, CDR2 YYREEE (reference sequence). Germline trimming cut 4 bases from V and 1 base from J; bases unmatched to any gene: 3. The CDR3 is made up of 15 amino acids. Using reference TRBV5-4 and TRBJ2-7 for the parts outside the CDR3, the full variable domain is ETGVTQSPTHLIKTRGQQVTLRCSSQSGHNTVSWYQQALGQGPQFIFQYYREEENGRGNFPPRFSGLQFPNYSSELNVNALELDDSALYLCASSAGLAGSYEQYFGPGTRLTVT.

The CDR3 loop is CASSLWDSQETQYF. DNA for the CDR3: TGTGCCAGCAGCCTATGGGACAGCCAAGAGACCCAGTACTTC. The chain carries TRBV6-1 and TRBJ2-5; 7 bases align to TRBD1. This CDR3 contains 14 residues. The ends lost 6 bases at V and 1 base at J; junction bases unmatched: 5. The germline gives CDR1 MNHNS, CDR2 SASEGT.

This chain uses TRBV7-9 with TRBJ2-7; D is possibly TRBD2 (6 bases). V shed 5 bases and J shed 4 bases, with 9 bases lying between them. Germline lookup yields CDR1 SEHNR and CDR2 FQNEAQ (reference sequence). The CDR3 runs 12 residues. The CDR3 nucleotides read TGTGCCAGCAGCCCCCGGGGGTACGAGCAGTACTTC. Translated, it gives CASSPRGYEQYF.

This rearrangement joins TRBV28 to TRBJ1-1; a possible D gene is TRBD1 (5 bases). CDR1 and CDR2 from the germline V gene are MDHEN and SYDVKM. The CDR3 length is 13 residues. The V end lost 6 bases, the J end lost 6 bases, and 14 bases lay between the germline ends. CDR3 nucleotides: TGTGCCAGCAGGAGCCTGGGAGGGGCTGAAGCTTTCTTT. Protein: CASRSLGGAEAFF. Drawing the rest from reference TRBV28 and TRBJ1-1, the complete variable domain is DVKVTQSSRYLVKRTGEKVFLECVQDMDHENMFWYRQDPGLGLRLIYFSYDVKMKEKGDIPEGYSVSREKKERFSLILESASTNQTSMYLCASRSLGGAEAFFGQGTRLTVV.